The 3 T cell receptor beta chains below were found in one sample sequenced in a study of blood T cell repertoires in COVID-19. Using immunoSEQ multiplex PCR, the repertoire was profiled, and TCRdb retains in-frame clones only, with some absent. The sample has some 260,000 clones, approximately 80% seen once. Sample: peripheral blood. Every receptor here comes from a woman aged 40 to 50 with active or convalescent COVID-19.

The chain has TRBV7-9 and TRBJ1-1; 7 nucleotides line up with TRBD1. CDR1 and CDR2 from the germline V gene are SEHNR and FQNEAQ (reference sequence). Losses at the gene ends were 2 bases for V and 4 bases for J; bases not matched to a gene: 4. This CDR3 contains 14 residues. In nucleotides, the CDR3 is TGTGCCAGCAGCTTACGCACAGGGGCCACTGAAGCTTTCTTT. It codes for CASSLRTGATEAFF.

The chain is built from TRBV18 and TRBJ1-3; 12 nucleotides align to TRBD1. The CDR3 contains 16 residues. The germline gives CDR1 KGHSH, CDR2 LQKENI. J gave up 4 bases and V 4 bases, and 5 bases lay outside the gene matches. The CDR3 nucleotides read TGTGCCAGCTCACTTTCCGGGACAGGGGGCGGAAACACCATATATTTT. The encoded protein is CASSLSGTGGGNTIYF.

V is TRBV6-5 and J is TRBJ2-1; possibly TRBD1 for D (5 bases). This CDR3 spans 13 amino acids. V lost 11 bases and J lost 5, with 16 bases in between. CDR1 and CDR2 (germline): MNHEY, SVGAGI. CDR3 amino acids: CAVSRQGHNEQFF. The CDR3 DNA sequence: TGTGCCGTCTCGCGGCAGGGCCACAATGAGCAGTTCTTC.